Many counts were recorded for the clone carrying this T cell receptor beta chain. Deletions cut 5 bases from V and 3 bases from J, with 14 bases between. The CDR3 is made up of 14 amino acids. Germline V gene sequence: CDR1 SEHNR, CDR2 FQNEAQ (reference sequence). These data are taken from a study of regulatory T cells in long-lasting Graves disease. Library construction for TCR beta used iRepertoire HTBI primers and Arm-PCR of CDR3 regions. MiXCR was run by TCRdb on the multiplex PCR reads, yielding one entry per CDR3 protein. The sample lists roughly 500,000 distinct CDR3 sequences, approximately 12% occurring once. Regarding time point: newly diagnosed GD, antithyroid drugs for less than 3 months. With RNA extracted from PBMCs as input, the TCR library was made. This sample was shared with a second study, whose subject was T cells in Graves' hyperthyroidism and ophthalmopathy.

The source material was peripheral blood mononuclear cells (PBMCs), sampled at new diagnosis, from a patient treated with antithyroid drugs. This sequence originates from a woman aged 25 to 39 with Graves disease. J is TRBJ2-7 and V is TRBV7-9; D not certain. The CDR3 DNA sequence: TGTGCCAGCAGCATAACCCCCCACTACTACGAGCAGTACTTC. It translates to CASSITPHYYEQYF.